The 20 T cell receptor beta chains listed next were all sequenced from one sample in a study of T cell repertoires in cytomegalovirus infection. TCRdb independently ran MiXCR on the reads; one entry per CDR3 protein. The sample yields approximately 76,000 distinct CDR3 sequences, about 40% seen once. These TCRs' antigens remain unknown. Specimen: CD8+ T cells from cultured PBMCs, collected from culture after CMV antigen stimulation. The receptors were gathered from a human donor in good health (CMV status not recorded). Some clones in this sample may be carry-over from other donors' samples.

The chain carries TRBV6-1 and TRBJ1-1; no clear D gene. Between the trimmed V and J ends, which lost 5 bases and 1 base, there was a span of 8 bases. Germline CDR1 is MNHNS and CDR2 is SASEGT. CDR3 length: 13 residues. This CDR3 reads CASSSQENTEAFF. DNA for the CDR3: TGTGCCAGCAGTTCCCAGGAGAACACTGAAGCTTTCTTT.

The rearrangement links TRBV6-2 or TRBV6-3 to TRBJ2-1; 8 bases align to TRBD2. Germline V gene data show CDR1 as MNHEY and CDR2 as SVGEGT. This CDR3 contains 17 residues. Trimming at V came to 3 bases and at J to 5 bases, leaving 12 bases not matched to a gene. CDR3: CASSYFEPGLGNNEQFF. The CDR3 DNA is TGTGCCAGCAGTTATTTTGAGCCGGGACTAGGGAACAATGAGCAGTTCTTC.

CDR3: CASSVRSGGESGANVLTF. The CDR3 nucleotides read TGTGCCAGCAGCGTACGCAGCGGGGGCGAATCTGGGGCCAACGTCCTGACTTTC. V is TRBV9 and J is TRBJ2-6, with 8 bases that match TRBD2. The CDR3 length is 18 residues. The J segment lost 1 base and the V segment lost 1 base, leaving 7 bases of the junction unmatched. Germline V gives CDR1 SGDLS, CDR2 YYNGEE.

The chain carries TRBV5-6 and TRBJ1-3, with D hard to call. The V gene's germline CDR1 is SGHDT and CDR2 YYEEEE. V was trimmed by 4 bases and J by 1 base, leaving 12 bases between them. The CDR3 covers 15 residues. CDR3 amino acids: CASSPGWRSGNTIYF. Written as DNA, the CDR3 is TGTGCCAGCAGCCCGGGATGGAGATCTGGAAACACCATATATTTT.

The table lists this clonotype with a few counts. The chain has TRBV7-9 and TRBJ2-5; D might be TRBD1 (5 bases). Germline-derived CDR1 and CDR2 are SEHNR and FQNEAQ (reference sequence). This CDR3 comprises 15 residues. The V gene lost 2 bases and the J gene lost 4 bases, with 14 bases spanning the gap. The CDR3 region has the DNA TGTGCCAGCAGCTTAATTTCGGCAGGGCGAGAGACCCAGTACTTC. Its translation is CASSLISAGRETQYF.

A few counts support this clonotype. This CDR3 reads CASSLSEAYEQFF. CDR3 sequence (DNA): TGTGCCAGCAGCTTGTCGGAAGCATATGAGCAGTTCTTC. This rearrangement joins TRBV7-6 to TRBJ2-1; D unresolved. V was trimmed by 3 bases and J by 8 bases, leaving 11 bases between them. The germline V gene has CDR1 SGHVS and CDR2 FNYEAQ. This CDR3 is 13 amino acids long.

The chain uses TRBV2 and TRBJ2-7; the D gene is possibly TRBD2 (5 bases). This CDR3 has 15 amino acids. CDR1 is SNHLY and CDR2 is FYNNEI in the germline V gene. Trimming shortened V by 4 bases and J by 3 bases, and 16 bases separated the two germline ends. CDR3 amino acids: CASSAGNTRYYEQYF. The CDR3 bases are TGTGCCAGCAGTGCCGGGAACACGAGATACTACGAGCAGTACTTC.

This clonotype has just a few counts. V gene TRBV7-2 combines with J gene TRBJ2-7; D is unresolved. CDR1 and CDR2 from the germline V gene are SGHTA and FQGNSA. Trimming took 4 bases from V and 4 from J, leaving 14 bases between them. This CDR3 comprises 14 residues. CDR3 residues: CASSSLVSGYEQYF. The CDR3 coding sequence is TGTGCCAGCAGCTCCCTGGTTTCCGGATACGAGCAGTACTTC.

This clonotype was seen a few times. The chain uses TRBV28 and TRBJ1-1, with TRBD1 matching 12 bases. Trimming removed 7 bases from V and 7 bases from J; junction bases left unmatched: 13. Germline CDR1 reads MDHEN; CDR2 reads SYDVKM. This CDR3 spans 16 amino acids. This chain's CDR3 is CASIRDRGRRIGEAFF. CDR3 in DNA: TGTGCCAGCATCCGGGACAGGGGGCGCAGAATTGGTGAAGCTTTCTTT.

About this clonotype: Germline is not matched at one junction end, which may reflect a read error. V and J are TRBV28 and TRBJ2-1; D uncertain. CDR1 and CDR2 from the germline V gene are MDHEN and SYDVKM. The CDR3 spans 13 residues. In DNA form, the CDR3 reads TGTGCCAGCAGTTTGTTATCCTTCAATGAGCAGTTCTTC. It encodes CASSLLSFNEQFF.

This rearrangement joins TRBV7-9 to TRBJ1-1; D call uncertain. CDR3 size: 14 residues. Germline lookup yields CDR1 SEHNR and CDR2 FQNEAQ (reference sequence). The V end was cut by 5 bases, the J end by 0 bases, with 10 bases between. CDR3 in DNA: TGTGCCAGCAGCCCCCGAGACCTGAACACTGAAGCTTTCTTT. Translating it yields CASSPRDLNTEAFF. The full variable domain, with the rest looked up from reference TRBV7-9 and TRBJ1-1, is DTGVSQNPRHKITKRGQNVTFRCDPISEHNRLYWYRQTLGQGPEFLTYFQNEAQLEKSRLLSDRFSAERPKGSFSTLEIQRTEQGDSAMYLCASSPRDLNTEAFFGQGTRLTVV.

The CDR3 loop is CASSSLYGGNYEQYF. DNA of the CDR3: TGTGCCAGCAGCTCCCTTTATGGGGGGAACTACGAGCAGTACTTC. The rearrangement links TRBV5-6 to TRBJ2-7, with D perhaps matching TRBD2 (6 bases). CDR3 length: 15 amino acids. Trimming took 3 bases from V and 3 from J, leaving 16 bases between them. Per germline, CDR1 SGHDT and CDR2 YYEEEE.

CDR3 amino acids: CASSLYWDRGRPTQYF. DNA for the CDR3: TGTGCCAGCAGTTTATATTGGGACAGGGGGCGGCCTACGCAGTATTTT. V gene TRBV12-3 or TRBV12-4 combines with J gene TRBJ2-3, with 12 bases matching TRBD1. V was clipped by 2 bases and J by 8 bases; unmatched bases: 8. The CDR3 covers 16 residues.

The V and J genes are TRBV19 and TRBJ2-5; no reliable D call. The CDR3 totals 13 residues. V was shortened by 3 bases and J by 2 bases, with 7 bases between the two germline ends. Germline V gene data show CDR1 as LNHDA and CDR2 as SQIVND (reference sequence). Here the CDR3 reads CASSIRFQETQYF. CDR3 nucleotide sequence: TGTGCCAGTAGTATCAGATTTCAAGAGACCCAGTACTTC.

A single count supports this clonotype. This chain uses TRBV29-1 with TRBJ2-2; 10 bases are shared with TRBD1. Per germline, CDR1 SQVTM and CDR2 ANQGSEA. The V gene end was trimmed by 6 bases and the J gene end by 2 bases; junction bases not matched to a gene: 9. This CDR3 spans 16 amino acids. The CDR3 DNA follows: TGCAGCGTCTCGGGACAGGGGAAAAGAAACACCGGGGAGCTGTTTTTT. Residues: CSVSGQGKRNTGELFF.

This clonotype was observed many times. This chain uses TRBV7-8 with TRBJ2-1; D might be TRBD1 or TRBD2, each matching 5 bases. Germline V gene sequence: CDR1 SGHVS, CDR2 FQNEAQ. V lost 1 base, J lost 6 bases, and 7 bases lay in between. The CDR3 extends over 13 amino acids. The CDR3 sequence: CASSLGDRNEQFF. In nucleotides, the CDR3 is TGTGCCAGCAGCTTAGGGGACCGCAATGAGCAGTTCTTC.

This rearrangement joins TRBV29-1 to TRBJ2-6; 9 bases agree with TRBD1. The CDR3 sequence is 16 residues long. The V segment lost 1 base and the J segment 4 bases; nucleotides outside the gene matches: 5. Germline V gene lookup returns CDR1 SQVTM and CDR2 ANQGSEA. The CDR3 bases are TGCAGCGTTGAAGTGTGGACAGGGGACGGGGCCAACGTCCTGACTTTC. Translated, it gives CSVEVWTGDGANVLTF. Combining the CDR3 with reference TRBV29-1 and TRBJ2-6 gives the whole variable domain SAVISQKPSRDICQRGTSLTIQCQVDSQVTMMFWYRQQPGQSLTLIATANQGSEATYESGFVIDKFPISRPNLTFSTLTVSNMSPEDSSIYLCSVEVWTGDGANVLTFGAGSRLTVL.

This clonotype was counted only a few times. This chain links TRBV27 with TRBJ2-3, with D hard to call. This CDR3 comprises 13 residues. Germline V CDR1 and CDR2: MNHEY, SMNVEV (reference sequence). The V end was cut by 2 bases, the J end by 6 bases, with 9 bases between. This CDR3 reads CASSLQIPDTQYF. CDR3 DNA: TGTGCCAGCAGTTTACAGATTCCGGATACGCAGTATTTT.

This clonotype was detected a few times. The chain combines TRBV15 with TRBJ2-5; 8 bases fit TRBD2. This CDR3 region has 15 residues. With 8 bases clipped from V and 4 bases from J, the junction kept 12 bases outside the gene matches. Germline V lookup: CDR1 LNHNV, CDR2 YYDKDF (reference sequence). The CDR3 loop reads CATGTTKRGPETQYF. DNA for the CDR3: TGTGCCACCGGAACGACTAAGCGGGGGCCAGAGACCCAGTACTTC. Looking up the rest from reference TRBV15 and TRBJ2-5 gives the full variable domain: DAMVIQNPRYQVTQFGKPVTLSCSQTLNHNVMYWYQQKSSQAPKLLFHYYDKDFNNEADTPDNFQSRRPNTSFCFLDIRSPGLGDTAMYLCATGTTKRGPETQYFGPGTRLLVL.

The chain uses TRBV20-1 and TRBJ2-3; 8 nucleotides align to TRBD2. The trim removed 0 bases at V and 3 bases at J, leaving 5 bases unmatched. Germline values: CDR1 DFQATT, CDR2 SNEGSKA (reference sequence). CDR3 length: 15 amino acids. Written as DNA, the CDR3 is TGCAGTGCTAGAGATTCCGGGACTAGTACAGATACGCAGTATTTT. The encoded protein is CSARDSGTSTDTQYF.